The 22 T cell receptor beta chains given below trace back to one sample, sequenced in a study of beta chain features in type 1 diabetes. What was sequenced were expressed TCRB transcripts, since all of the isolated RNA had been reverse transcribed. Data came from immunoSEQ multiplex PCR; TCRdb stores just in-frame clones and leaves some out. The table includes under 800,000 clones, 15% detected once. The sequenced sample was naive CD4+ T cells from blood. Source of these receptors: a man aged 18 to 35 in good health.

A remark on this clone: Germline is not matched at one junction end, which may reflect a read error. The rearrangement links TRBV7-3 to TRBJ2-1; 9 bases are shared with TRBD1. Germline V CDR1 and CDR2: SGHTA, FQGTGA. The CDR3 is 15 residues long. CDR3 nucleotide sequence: TGTGCCAGCAGCCTAACCGGGACAGGGAGGAATGAGCAGTTCTTC. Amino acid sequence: CASSLTGTGRNEQFF.

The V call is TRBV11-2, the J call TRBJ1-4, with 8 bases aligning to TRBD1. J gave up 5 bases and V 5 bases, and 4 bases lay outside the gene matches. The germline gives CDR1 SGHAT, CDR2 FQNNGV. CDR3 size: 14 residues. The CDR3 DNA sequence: TGTGCCAGCAGCCCCCGACAGGGGAATGAAAAACTGTTTTTT. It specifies CASSPRQGNEKLFF.

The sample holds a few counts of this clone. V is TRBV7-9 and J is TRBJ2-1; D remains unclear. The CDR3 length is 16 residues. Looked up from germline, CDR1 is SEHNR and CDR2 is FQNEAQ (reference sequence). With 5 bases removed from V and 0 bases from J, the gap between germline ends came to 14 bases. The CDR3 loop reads CASSHYSSSSYNEQFF. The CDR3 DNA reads TGTGCCAGCAGCCATTACAGCTCGAGCTCCTACAATGAGCAGTTCTTC.

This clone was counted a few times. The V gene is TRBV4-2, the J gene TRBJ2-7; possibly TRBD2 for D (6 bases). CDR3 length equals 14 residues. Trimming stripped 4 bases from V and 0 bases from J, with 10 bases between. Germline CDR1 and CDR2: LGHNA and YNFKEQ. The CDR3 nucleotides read TGTGCCAGCAGCCGCGGGGAGAGCTCCTACGAGCAGTACTTC. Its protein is CASSRGESSYEQYF.

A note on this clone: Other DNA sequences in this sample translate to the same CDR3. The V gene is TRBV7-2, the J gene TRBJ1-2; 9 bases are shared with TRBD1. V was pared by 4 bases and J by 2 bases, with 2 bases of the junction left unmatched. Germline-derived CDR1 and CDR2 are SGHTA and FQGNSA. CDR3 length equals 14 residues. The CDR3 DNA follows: TGTGCCAGCAGCTGGGGACAGGGAAACTATGGCTACACCTTC. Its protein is CASSWGQGNYGYTF.

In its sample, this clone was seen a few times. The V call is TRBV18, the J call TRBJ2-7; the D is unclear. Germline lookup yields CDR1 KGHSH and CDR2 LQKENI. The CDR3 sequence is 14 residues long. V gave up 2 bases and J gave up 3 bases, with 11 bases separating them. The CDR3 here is CASSPRQDGYEQYF. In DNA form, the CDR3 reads TGTGCCAGCTCACCAAGGCAGGATGGCTACGAGCAGTACTTC. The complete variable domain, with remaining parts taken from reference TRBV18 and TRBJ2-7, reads NAGVMQNPRHLVRRRGQEARLRCSPMKGHSHVYWYRQLPEEGLKFMVYLQKENIIDESGMPKERFSAEFPKEGPSILRIQQVVRGDSAAYFCASSPRQDGYEQYFGPGTRLTVT.

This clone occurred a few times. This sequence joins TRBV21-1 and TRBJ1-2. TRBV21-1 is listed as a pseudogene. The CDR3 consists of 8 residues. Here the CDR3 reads CASCGYTF. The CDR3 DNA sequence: TGTGCCAGCTGTGGCTACACCTTC.

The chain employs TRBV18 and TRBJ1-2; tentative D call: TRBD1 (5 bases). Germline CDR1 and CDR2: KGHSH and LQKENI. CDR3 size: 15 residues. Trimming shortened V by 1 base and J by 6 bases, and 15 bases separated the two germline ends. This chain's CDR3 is CASSPLPDGGNGYTF. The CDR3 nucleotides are TGTGCCAGCTCACCACTCCCAGACGGGGGAAATGGCTACACCTTC.

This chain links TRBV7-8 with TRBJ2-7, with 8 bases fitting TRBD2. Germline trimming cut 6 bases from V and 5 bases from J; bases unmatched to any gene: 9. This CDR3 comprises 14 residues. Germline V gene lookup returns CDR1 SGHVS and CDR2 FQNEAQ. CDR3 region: CASSRSGKLNEQYF. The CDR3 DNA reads TGTGCCAGCAGTCGTAGCGGGAAACTCAACGAGCAGTACTTC.

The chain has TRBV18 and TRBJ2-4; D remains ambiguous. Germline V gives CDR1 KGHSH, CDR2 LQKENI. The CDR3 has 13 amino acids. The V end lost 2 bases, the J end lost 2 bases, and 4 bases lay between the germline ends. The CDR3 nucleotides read TGTGCCAGCTCACCAGGCTCCAAAAACATTCAGTACTTC. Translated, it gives CASSPGSKNIQYF.

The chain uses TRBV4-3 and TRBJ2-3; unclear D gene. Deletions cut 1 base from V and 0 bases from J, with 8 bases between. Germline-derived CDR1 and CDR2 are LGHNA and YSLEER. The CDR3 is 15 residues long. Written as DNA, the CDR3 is TGCGCCAGCAGCCAAGGCTCCAAGAGCACAGATACGCAGTATTTT. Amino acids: CASSQGSKSTDTQYF.

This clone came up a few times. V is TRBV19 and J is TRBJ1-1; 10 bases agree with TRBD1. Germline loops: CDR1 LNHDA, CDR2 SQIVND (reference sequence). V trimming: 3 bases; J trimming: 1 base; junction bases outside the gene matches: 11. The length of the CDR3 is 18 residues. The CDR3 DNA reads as TGTGCCAGTAGTATCGGGACAGGGGACTGGAGGGGGAACACTGAAGCTTTCTTT. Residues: CASSIGTGDWRGNTEAFF.

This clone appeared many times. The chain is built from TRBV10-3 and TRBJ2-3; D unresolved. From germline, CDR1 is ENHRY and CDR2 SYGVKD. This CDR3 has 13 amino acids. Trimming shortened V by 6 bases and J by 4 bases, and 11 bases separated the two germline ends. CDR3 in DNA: TGTGCCATCAGGCCAACGGGCGCAGATACGCAGTATTTT. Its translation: CAIRPTGADTQYF.

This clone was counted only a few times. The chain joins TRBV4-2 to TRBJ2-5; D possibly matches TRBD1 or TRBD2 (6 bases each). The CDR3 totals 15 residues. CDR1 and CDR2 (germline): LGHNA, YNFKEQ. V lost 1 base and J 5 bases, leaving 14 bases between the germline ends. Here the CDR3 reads CASSQGSGGGETQYF. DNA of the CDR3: TGTGCCAGCAGCCAAGGCTCCGGGGGCGGGGAGACCCAGTACTTC.

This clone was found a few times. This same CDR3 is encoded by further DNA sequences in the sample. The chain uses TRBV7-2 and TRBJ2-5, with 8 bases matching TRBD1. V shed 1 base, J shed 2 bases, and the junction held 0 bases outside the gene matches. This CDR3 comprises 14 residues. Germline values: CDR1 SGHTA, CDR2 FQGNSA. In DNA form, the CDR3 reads TGTGCCAGCAGCTTAGACAGGGGGCAAGAGACCCAGTACTTC. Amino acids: CASSLDRGQETQYF.

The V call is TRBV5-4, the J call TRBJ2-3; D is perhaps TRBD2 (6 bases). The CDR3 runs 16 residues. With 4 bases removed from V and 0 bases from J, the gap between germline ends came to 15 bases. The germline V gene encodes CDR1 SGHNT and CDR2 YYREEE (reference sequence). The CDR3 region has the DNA TGTGCCAGCAGCGCGGGGCCCTATTCTAGCACAGATACGCAGTATTTT. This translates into CASSAGPYSSTDTQYF.

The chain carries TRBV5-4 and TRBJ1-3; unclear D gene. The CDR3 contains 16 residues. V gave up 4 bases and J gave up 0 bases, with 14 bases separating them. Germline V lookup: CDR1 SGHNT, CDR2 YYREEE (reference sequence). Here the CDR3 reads CASSDFSVSSGNTIYF. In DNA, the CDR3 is TGTGCCAGCAGCGATTTCAGTGTGAGCTCTGGAAACACCATATATTTT.

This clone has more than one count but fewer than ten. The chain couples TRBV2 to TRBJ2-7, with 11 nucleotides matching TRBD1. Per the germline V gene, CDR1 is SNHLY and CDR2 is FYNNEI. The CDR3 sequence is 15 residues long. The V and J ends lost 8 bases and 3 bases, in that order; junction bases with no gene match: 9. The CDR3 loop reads CASALRTGGFYEQYF. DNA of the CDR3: TGTGCCAGCGCACTCAGGACAGGGGGCTTCTACGAGCAGTACTTC. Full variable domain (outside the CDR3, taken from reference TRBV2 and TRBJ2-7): EPEVTQTPSHQVTQMGQEVILRCVPISNHLYFYWYRQILGQKVEFLVSFYNNEISEKSEIFDDQFSVERPDGSNFTLKIRSTKLEDSAMYFCASALRTGGFYEQYFGPGTRLTVT.

CDR3 in amino acids: CASSVVSEGPIQQYF. Here the CDR3 DNA reads TGTGCCAGCAGCGTAGTATCAGAGGGCCCAATCCAGCAGTACTTC. The chain links TRBV9 to TRBJ2-7; a weak D match, TRBD2 (5 bases). The CDR3 is made up of 15 amino acids. Trimming shortened V by 0 bases and J by 8 bases, and 18 bases separated the two germline ends. Germline V gene lookup returns CDR1 SGDLS and CDR2 YYNGEE. The complete variable domain, with remaining parts taken from reference TRBV9 and TRBJ2-7, reads DSGVTQTPKHLITATGQRVTLRCSPRSGDLSVYWYQQSLDQGLQFLIQYYNGEERAKGNILERFSAQQFPDLHSELNLSSLELGDSALYFCASSVVSEGPIQQYFGPGTRLTVT.

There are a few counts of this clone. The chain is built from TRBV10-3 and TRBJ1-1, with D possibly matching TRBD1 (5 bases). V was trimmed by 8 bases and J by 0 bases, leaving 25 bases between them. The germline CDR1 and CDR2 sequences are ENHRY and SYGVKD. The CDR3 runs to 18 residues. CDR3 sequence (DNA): TGTGCCATCGCTCCAGGGAGACTCTCCTATTTAATGAACACTGAAGCTTTCTTT. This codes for CAIAPGRLSYLMNTEAFF.

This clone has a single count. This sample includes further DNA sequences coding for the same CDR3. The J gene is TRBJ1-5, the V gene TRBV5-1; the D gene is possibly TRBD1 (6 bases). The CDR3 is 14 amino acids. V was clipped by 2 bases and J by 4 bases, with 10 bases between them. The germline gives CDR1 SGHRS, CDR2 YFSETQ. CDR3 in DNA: TGCGCCAGCAGCTTAGGGGGACCGAATCAGCCCCAGCATTTT. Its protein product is CASSLGGPNQPQHF.

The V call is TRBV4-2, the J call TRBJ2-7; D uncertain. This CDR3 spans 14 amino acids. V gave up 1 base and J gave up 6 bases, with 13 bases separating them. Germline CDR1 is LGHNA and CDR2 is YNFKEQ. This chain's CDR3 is CASSQARKTPEQYF. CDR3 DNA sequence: TGTGCCAGCAGCCAAGCCAGGAAGACCCCCGAGCAGTACTTC.